The 26 T cell receptor beta chains below all came from one sample that was sequenced in a study of cytomegalovirus exposure and HLA in healthy donors. This PCR relied on a set of 60 Vbeta primers and 13 Jbeta primers. Libraries were prepared by immunoSEQ multiplex PCR; TCRdb keeps only in-frame clonotypes and omits some of them. The sample consists of 80,000 to 130,000 clones, around 75% of them appearing once. Sequencing was carried out using PBMCs. These receptors came from a woman in her late teens or twenties in good health and CMV-seropositive.

Ten or more counts support this clone. The J gene is TRBJ1-1, the V gene TRBV6-1; weak D call: TRBD1 (5 bases). The CDR3 spans 14 residues. Trimming pared 6 bases from V and 4 bases from J, leaving 15 bases between. CDR1 and CDR2 from the germline V gene are MNHNS and SASEGT. The DNA of the CDR3 is TGTGCCAGCAGGGCCAAGCAAAGGGGCACTGAAGCTTTCTTT. The encoded protein is CASRAKQRGTEAFF.

CDR3 in amino acids: CASSGTLYGYTF. Here the CDR3 DNA reads TGTGCCAGCAGCGGGACACTCTATGGCTACACCTTC. This chain links TRBV11-2 with TRBJ1-2; TRBD1 might be the D (6 bases). This CDR3 is built from 12 residues. Per the germline V gene, CDR1 is SGHAT and CDR2 is FQNNGV. Trimming pared 5 bases from V and 4 bases from J, leaving 8 bases between.

This chain links TRBV11-2 with TRBJ1-2; TRBD1 is a possible D gene (5 bases). Germline V gene sequence: CDR1 SGHAT, CDR2 FQNNGV. CDR3 size: 15 residues. With 5 bases removed from V and 4 bases from J, the gap between germline ends came to 17 bases. The CDR3 bases are TGTGCCAGCAGCGCGGGGTCCAGGGTACGCTATGGCTACACCTTC. Its protein product is CASSAGSRVRYGYTF.

This chain connects TRBV27 to TRBJ2-7; D gene ambiguous. Trimming shortened V by 6 bases and J by 4 bases, and 16 bases separated the two germline ends. This CDR3 contains 14 residues. Germline CDR1 reads MNHEY; CDR2 reads SMNVEV (reference sequence). CDR3 in amino acids: CASSPTHLRYEQYF. The CDR3 nucleotides are TGTGCCAGCAGCCCTACCCATTTGAGGTACGAGCAGTACTTC.

The genes are TRBV10-3 and TRBJ1-5; D uncertain. Germline-derived CDR1 and CDR2 are ENHRY and SYGVKD. V was cut by 2 bases and J by 3 bases, with 8 bases left in between. The CDR3 totals 14 residues. DNA of the CDR3: TGTGCCATCAGTGAGGTGTCAGTCAATCAGCCCCAGCATTTT. It codes for CAISEVSVNQPQHF.

This clone was detected only a few times. The gene calls are TRBV7-9 and TRBJ2-7; 7 bases agree with TRBD2. Per germline, CDR1 SEHNR and CDR2 FQNEAQ (reference sequence). This CDR3 spans 13 amino acids. With V trimmed by 7 bases and J by 3 bases, 6 bases remained unmatched. In DNA, the CDR3 is TGTGCCAGCACCTCCGGCGGGGGCTACGAGCAGTACTTC. This sequence encodes CASTSGGGYEQYF.

The V call is TRBV10-2, the J call TRBJ1-1; TRBD1 agrees at 10 bases. Germline values: CDR1 WSHSY, CDR2 SAAADI. CDR3 size: 13 residues. V shed 4 bases, J shed 4 bases, and the junction held 0 bases outside the gene matches. The DNA for the CDR3 is TGCGCCAGCAGTGGACAGGGGGCCACTGAAGCTTTCTTT. Its translation: CASSGQGATEAFF.

The chain is built from TRBV27 and TRBJ1-5, with D perhaps TRBD1 (5 bases). The germline V and J ends were trimmed by 6 bases and 3 bases, with 15 bases remaining between them. CDR3 length: 15 amino acids. Germline CDR1 and CDR2: MNHEY and SMNVEV (reference sequence). The CDR3 DNA follows: TGTGCCAGCAGCTTCTATGGCAGGGTCAATCAGCCCCAGCATTTT. Protein sequence: CASSFYGRVNQPQHF.

This chain uses TRBV10-3 with TRBJ1-2; D is ambiguous. This CDR3 is 12 amino acids long. In germline, CDR1 is ENHRY, CDR2 SYGVKD. V shed 0 bases and J shed 7 bases, with 6 bases lying between them. CDR3 protein: CAISESTLGYTF. CDR3 nucleotide sequence: TGTGCCATCAGTGAGTCGACTCTTGGCTACACCTTC.

Written as DNA, the CDR3 is TGTGCCAGCAGTCCAGACAGAAGCAATCAGCCCCAGCATTTT. Protein sequence: CASSPDRSNQPQHF. The chain employs TRBV28 and TRBJ1-5; maybe TRBD1 (5 bases). CDR1 is MDHEN and CDR2 is SYDVKM in the germline V gene. V lost 5 bases to trimming and J lost 1 base, with 9 bases between them. The CDR3 is made up of 14 amino acids.

The V call is TRBV5-1, the J call TRBJ1-5; D possibly corresponds to TRBD1 (5 bases). Trimming left V 4 bases short and J 9 bases short, with 17 bases between. The CDR3 runs 14 residues. From germline, CDR1 is SGHRS and CDR2 YFSETQ. CDR3 DNA: TGCGCCAGCAGCCGCATGGGGGGGGGTGGGCCCCAGCATTTT. It is translated as CASSRMGGGGPQHF.

The CDR3 protein is CASSFEAGVYEQYF. As DNA, the CDR3 is TGTGCCAGCAGCTTCGAGGCGGGGGTCTACGAGCAGTACTTC. V and J are TRBV7-8 and TRBJ2-7; TRBD2 matches at 7 bases. The length of the CDR3 is 14 residues. Looked up from germline, CDR1 is SGHVS and CDR2 is FQNEAQ. The trim removed 3 bases at V and 3 bases at J, leaving 5 bases unmatched.

The chain has TRBV4-3 and TRBJ1-1; 7 bases align to TRBD1. V lost 0 bases and J lost 7; bases outside the gene matches: 5. Germline V gene data show CDR1 as LGHNA and CDR2 as YSLEER. The CDR3 runs 14 residues. CDR3 sequence: CASSQEAGGIEAFF. CDR3 coding DNA: TGCGCCAGCAGCCAAGAGGCAGGGGGGATTGAAGCTTTCTTT.

This chain links TRBV28 with TRBJ1-2; D remains unclear. Germline V gives CDR1 MDHEN, CDR2 SYDVKM. Trimming shortened V by 3 bases and J by 2 bases, and 7 bases separated the two germline ends. The CDR3 contains 13 residues. In nucleotides, the CDR3 is TGTGCCAGCAGTTTGGCGGTGAACTATGGCTACACCTTC. It codes for CASSLAVNYGYTF.

This rearrangement joins TRBV18 to TRBJ1-5; TRBD1 matches 10 bases. Trimming at V came to 4 bases and at J to 6 bases, leaving 12 bases not matched to a gene. Germline V gene sequence: CDR1 KGHSH, CDR2 LQKENI. The length of the CDR3 is 17 residues. The CDR3 DNA is TGTGCCAGCTCACGTACCGGGACAGGGGAGTTGAGTCAGCCCCAGCATTTT. The encoded protein is CASSRTGTGELSQPQHF.

This clone was detected once. The chain recombines TRBV6-4 with TRBJ2-1; no firm D call. The CDR3 totals 15 residues. Germline-derived CDR1 and CDR2 are MRHNA and SNTAGT. The V gene lost 0 bases and the J gene lost 5 bases, with 11 bases spanning the gap. CDR3 sequence: CASSDSKAENNEQFF. For the CDR3, the DNA is TGTGCCAGCAGTGACTCGAAGGCGGAGAACAATGAGCAGTTCTTC.

The V and J genes are TRBV29-1 and TRBJ1-1; 11 bases are shared with TRBD1. CDR3 length equals 13 residues. Germline CDR1 SQVTM, CDR2 ANQGSEA. The trim removed 7 bases at V and 4 bases at J, leaving 5 bases unmatched. CDR3 in amino acids: CSAEGTGGTEAFF. DNA for the CDR3: TGCAGCGCCGAAGGGACAGGGGGCACTGAAGCTTTCTTT. The variable domain in full, completed from reference TRBV29-1 and TRBJ1-1, reads SAVISQKPSRDICQRGTSLTIQCQVDSQVTMMFWYRQQPGQSLTLIATANQGSEATYESGFVIDKFPISRPNLTFSTLTVSNMSPEDSSIYLCSAEGTGGTEAFFGQGTRLTVV.

This chain joins TRBV2 and TRBJ2-1; no firm D call. The CDR3 consists of 13 residues. Germline lookup yields CDR1 SNHLY and CDR2 FYNNEI. V lost 7 bases, J lost 7 bases, and 14 bases lay in between. CDR3 amino acids: CASMRSGQNEQFF. The CDR3 nucleotides are TGTGCCAGCATGAGGTCCGGTCAGAATGAGCAGTTCTTC.

The chain combines TRBV4-3 with TRBJ1-3; possibly TRBD1 for D (6 bases). CDR1 LGHNA and CDR2 YSLEER come from the germline V gene. With 2 bases removed from V and 7 bases from J, the gap between germline ends came to 15 bases. CDR3 length: 15 residues. The chain's CDR3 is CASSQSPTGGNTIYF. The CDR3 DNA sequence: TGCGCCAGCAGCCAATCTCCGACAGGCGGTAACACCATATATTTT.

The chain is built from TRBV19 and TRBJ2-2, with 7 positions matching TRBD2. This CDR3 has 15 amino acids. Germline V gene lookup returns CDR1 LNHDA and CDR2 SQIVND (reference sequence). Trimming at V came to 6 bases and at J to 0 bases, leaving 4 bases not matched to a gene. The CDR3 loop reads CASSGGLPNTGELFF. As DNA, the CDR3 is TGTGCCAGTAGCGGGGGACTACCGAACACCGGGGAGCTGTTTTTT.

There are a few counts of this clone. The chain recombines TRBV7-2 with TRBJ1-3; maybe TRBD1 (6 bases). Trimming stripped 0 bases from V and 4 bases from J, with 7 bases between. Looked up from germline, CDR1 is SGHTA and CDR2 is FQGNSA. The CDR3 has 14 amino acids. CDR3 bases: TGTGCCAGCAGCTTAGCAGGGGGAGGAAACACCATATATTTT. This codes for CASSLAGGGNTIYF.

This clone was recorded a few times. The rearrangement uses TRBV6-5 and TRBJ1-4, with TRBD1 as a possible D gene (6 bases). CDR3 length equals 14 residues. With 2 bases removed from V and 6 bases from J, the gap between germline ends came to 10 bases. CDR1 and CDR2 (germline): MNHEY, SVGAGI. This CDR3 is CASSYRGADEKLFF. For the CDR3, the DNA is TGTGCCAGCAGTTACCGGGGGGCAGATGAAAAACTGTTTTTT.

This sequence joins TRBV9 and TRBJ2-1, with 8 bases that match TRBD2. Germline V gives CDR1 SGDLS, CDR2 YYNGEE. The CDR3 has 13 residues. J lost 7 bases, V lost 4 bases, and 4 bases had no gene match. Here the CDR3 DNA reads TGTGCCAGCAGCTCCTCGGGAGGGAATGAGCAGTTCTTC. Translating it yields CASSSSGGNEQFF. Combining the CDR3 with reference TRBV9 and TRBJ2-1 gives the whole variable domain DSGVTQTPKHLITATGQRVTLRCSPRSGDLSVYWYQQSLDQGLQFLIQYYNGEERAKGNILERFSAQQFPDLHSELNLSSLELGDSALYFCASSSSGGNEQFFGPGTRLTVL.

The chain carries TRBV28 and TRBJ1-2; perhaps TRBD1 as D (6 bases). The CDR3 is 14 residues long. The germline V gene encodes CDR1 MDHEN and CDR2 SYDVKM. The V end lost 5 bases, the J end lost 6 bases, and 16 bases lay between the germline ends. Here the CDR3 DNA reads TGTGCCAGCAGTCCCCGAGGGGGTTTCGATGGCTACACCTTC. Protein product: CASSPRGGFDGYTF.

The chain recombines TRBV23-1 with TRBJ2-5, with 11 bases fitting TRBD1. TRBV23-1 is treated as an ORF (open reading frame) with a function not yet certain. V was pared by 6 bases and J by 5 bases, with 23 bases of the junction left unmatched. This CDR3 comprises 20 residues. The CDR3 nucleotides are TGCGCCAGCAGACCTAGAAACCCAAGGACGGACAGGGGGCTGAAGGAGACCCAGTACTTC. Protein product: CASRPRNPRTDRGLKETQYF.

The V gene is TRBV5-1, the J gene TRBJ2-2; no reliable D call. The V gene's germline CDR1 is SGHRS and CDR2 YFSETQ. Trimming shortened V by 4 bases and J by 5 bases, and 6 bases separated the two germline ends. The CDR3 runs to 12 residues. CDR3 in amino acids: CASSPNTGELFF. The DNA for the CDR3 is TGCGCCAGCAGCCCTAATACCGGGGAGCTGTTTTTT.